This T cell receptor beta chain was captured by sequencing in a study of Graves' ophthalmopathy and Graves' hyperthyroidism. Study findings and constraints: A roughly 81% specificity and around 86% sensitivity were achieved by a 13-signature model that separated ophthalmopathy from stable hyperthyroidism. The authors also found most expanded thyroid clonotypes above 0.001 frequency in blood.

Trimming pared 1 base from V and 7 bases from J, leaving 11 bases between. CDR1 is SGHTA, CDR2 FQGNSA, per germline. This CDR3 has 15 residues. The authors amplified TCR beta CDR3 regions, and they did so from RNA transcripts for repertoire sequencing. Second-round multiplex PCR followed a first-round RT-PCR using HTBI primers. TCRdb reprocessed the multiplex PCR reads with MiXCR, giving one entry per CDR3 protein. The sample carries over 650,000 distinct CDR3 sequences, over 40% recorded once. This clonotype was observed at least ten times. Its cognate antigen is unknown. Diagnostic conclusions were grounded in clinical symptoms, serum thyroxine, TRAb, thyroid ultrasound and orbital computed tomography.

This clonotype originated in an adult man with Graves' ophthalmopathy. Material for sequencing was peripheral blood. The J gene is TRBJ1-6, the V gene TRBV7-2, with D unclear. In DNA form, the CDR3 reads TGTGCCAGCAGCTTAGACGCAACTAGAAATTCACCCCTCCACTTT. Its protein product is CASSLDATRNSPLHF.